This T cell receptor beta chain was recovered during a study of identical twins. Study-level results: Out-of-frame alpha sequences shared by twins showed excess low generation probability. Sequences that were beta out-of-frame showed weaker excess twin sharing.

This clonotype was recorded a few times. What it recognizes is unknown. A universal primer site was created by template switching, with the cDNA bearing unique molecular identifiers. TCRdb re-analysed the 5' RACE reads in MiXCR, keeping a single row per CDR3 protein. This table holds 420,000 or so distinct CDR3 sequences, roughly 18% found once. V was pared by 0 bases and J by 2 bases, with 5 bases of the junction left unmatched. The CDR3 totals 16 residues. Germline V gives CDR1 SGHKS, CDR2 YYEKEE (reference sequence). The specimen sequenced was naive T cells sorted from blood. The clonotype was recovered from a man aged 45 to 65 in good health. The chain is built from TRBV5-5 and TRBJ1-5; the match to TRBD1 covers 7 bases. The CDR3 DNA reads TGTGCCAGCAGCTTGGGACAGGGAGGAGGCAATCAGCCCCAGCATTTT. This gives the protein CASSLGQGGGNQPQHF.